What follows are 10 T cell receptor beta chains derived from one specimen sequenced in a study of blood T cell repertoires in COVID-19 (dated by TCRdb to the early 2020s). The library relied on the immunoSEQ multiplex PCR assay. The table comes from immuneACCESS by way of TCRdb, which keeps in-frame sequences with V and J called. Part of the clones is missing from these tables; in studies checked, under half for an unresolved V gene and the rest for unknown reasons. The sample table contains around 100,000 clones; only one count was recorded for roughly 90% of them. In total, the top ten clones hold around 5.8% of the sample. The specimen was peripheral blood. These TCRs come from a human donor in a cohort sampled during active COVID-19.

The chain carries TRBV5-8 and TRBJ1-1, with no clear D. CDR1 and CDR2 from the germline V gene are SGHTS and YDEGEE. V dropped 6 bases and J dropped 7 bases, with 13 bases sitting between them. There are 12 residues in the CDR3. The CDR3 reads CASTRWRSEAFF. The CDR3 region has the DNA TGTGCCAGCACACGATGGAGAAGTGAAGCTTTCTTT.

On this clone: Other DNA sequences within the sample encode an identical CDR3. The V and J genes are TRBV4-3 and TRBJ2-3; 8 nucleotides match TRBD2. With 0 bases clipped from V and 5 bases from J, the junction kept 7 bases outside the gene matches. Germline loops: CDR1 LGHNA, CDR2 YSLEER. This CDR3 contains 16 residues. The DNA for the CDR3 is TGCGCCAGCAGCCAAGACAGGGCCAGCGGGGGAGATACGCAGTATTTT. Its protein is CASSQDRASGGDTQYF.

The chain has TRBV7-9 and TRBJ1-2; TRBD1 matches 9 bases. CDR1 and CDR2 from the germline V gene are SEHNR and FQNEAQ (reference sequence). V trimming: 5 bases; J trimming: 4 bases; junction bases outside the gene matches: 14. The CDR3 sequence is 17 residues long. This CDR3 is CASSPLGGQGVIYGYTF. The CDR3 DNA follows: TGTGCCAGCAGCCCGTTGGGGGGACAGGGTGTTATCTATGGCTACACCTTC.

J is TRBJ2-3 and V is TRBV4-1; 11 bases are shared with TRBD2. The CDR3 sequence is 16 residues long. Germline CDR1 is MGHRA and CDR2 is YSYEKL. The trim removed 4 bases at V and 1 base at J, leaving 4 bases unmatched. CDR3 DNA: TGCGCCAGCAGCCGTGTAGCGGGGGGGGGCACAGATACGCAGTATTTT. Translated, it gives CASSRVAGGGTDTQYF.

The CDR3 here is CAWEEGANQPQHF. The CDR3 DNA sequence: TGTGCCTGGGAAGAAGGGGCAAATCAGCCCCAGCATTTT. The rearrangement links TRBV30 to TRBJ1-5, with D tentatively TRBD1 (5 bases). The CDR3 extends over 13 amino acids. Trimming shortened V by 5 bases and J by 4 bases, and 12 bases separated the two germline ends. Per germline, CDR1 GTSNPN and CDR2 SVGIG (reference sequence).

V and J are TRBV7-2 and TRBJ1-2; D possibly corresponds to TRBD1 (6 bases). The germline CDR1 and CDR2 sequences are SGHTA and FQGNSA. The CDR3 runs to 15 residues. V lost 4 bases and J 8 bases, leaving 20 bases between the germline ends. The CDR3 sequence: CASSYMRVGAPGYTF. In DNA form, the CDR3 reads TGTGCCAGCAGCTATATGAGGGTGGGGGCACCCGGCTACACCTTC. The full variable domain, rest sourced from reference TRBV7-2 and TRBJ1-2, is GAGVSQSPSNKVTEKGKDVELRCDPISGHTALYWYRQSLGQGLEFLIYFQGNSAPDKSGLPSDRFSAERTGGSVSTLTIQRTQQEDSAVYLCASSYMRVGAPGYTFGSGTRLTVV.

The rearrangement joins TRBV6-1 to TRBJ2-2; D remains unclear. The CDR3 is 16 residues long. Trimming removed 2 bases from V and 4 bases from J, with 14 bases in between. Germline CDR1 reads MNHNS; CDR2 reads SASEGT. The CDR3 here is CASSESSKTPTGELFF. DNA of the CDR3: TGTGCCAGCAGTGAATCGAGTAAAACCCCCACCGGGGAGCTGTTTTTT.

This clone was found a few times. The rearrangement links TRBV7-2 to TRBJ2-7; 14 bases are shared with TRBD2. The CDR3 totals 16 residues. J was trimmed by 2 bases and V by 3 bases; bases with no gene match: 3. Germline CDR1 is SGHTA and CDR2 is FQGNSA. The CDR3 is CASSLGTSGRAYEQYF. DNA for the CDR3: TGTGCCAGCAGCTTGGGGACTAGCGGGAGAGCCTACGAGCAGTACTTC.

The chain combines TRBV7-2 with TRBJ2-1, with TRBD2 as a possible D gene (6 bases). The germline gives CDR1 SGHTA, CDR2 FQGNSA. With 5 bases removed from V and 5 bases from J, the gap between germline ends came to 19 bases. The CDR3 extends over 16 amino acids. The CDR3 coding sequence is TGTGCCAGCAGCCCGGTGGGGGGTAAAGTGGACAATGAGCAGTTCTTC. Translating gives CASSPVGGKVDNEQFF. The full variable domain, rest sourced from reference TRBV7-2 and TRBJ2-1, is GAGVSQSPSNKVTEKGKDVELRCDPISGHTALYWYRQSLGQGLEFLIYFQGNSAPDKSGLPSDRFSAERTGGSVSTLTIQRTQQEDSAVYLCASSPVGGKVDNEQFFGPGTRLTVL.

This chain uses TRBV7-2 with TRBJ1-1; 7 bases are shared with TRBD1. V lost 2 bases and J lost 1; bases outside the gene matches: 4. The CDR3 is made up of 15 amino acids. The germline V gene has CDR1 SGHTA and CDR2 FQGNSA. The CDR3 DNA follows: TGTGCCAGCAGCTTAACGACAGGGCCGAACACTGAAGCTTTCTTT. Protein sequence: CASSLTTGPNTEAFF.